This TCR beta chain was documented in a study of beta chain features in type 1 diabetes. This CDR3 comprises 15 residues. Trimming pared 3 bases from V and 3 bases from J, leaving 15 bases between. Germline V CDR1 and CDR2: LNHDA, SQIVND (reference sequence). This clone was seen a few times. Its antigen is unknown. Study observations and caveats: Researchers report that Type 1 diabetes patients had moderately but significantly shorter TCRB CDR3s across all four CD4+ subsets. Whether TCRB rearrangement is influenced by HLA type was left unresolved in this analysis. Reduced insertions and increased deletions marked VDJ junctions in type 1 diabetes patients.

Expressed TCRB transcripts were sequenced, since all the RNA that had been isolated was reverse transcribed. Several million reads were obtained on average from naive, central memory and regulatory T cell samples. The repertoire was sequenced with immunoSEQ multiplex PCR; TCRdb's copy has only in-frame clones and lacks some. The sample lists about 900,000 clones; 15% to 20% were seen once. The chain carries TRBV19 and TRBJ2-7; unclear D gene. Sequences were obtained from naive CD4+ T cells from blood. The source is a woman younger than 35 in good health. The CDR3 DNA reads TGTGCCAGTAGTATTCGGCTCCTCCTGAGCTACGAGCAGTACTTC. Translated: CASSIRLLLSYEQYF.